Shown below are 30 T cell receptor beta chains from a single sample sequenced in a study of blood T cell repertoires in COVID-19. Only in-frame clones appear in the TCRdb table, and some are missing; sequencing was by immunoSEQ multiplex PCR. The sample lists 150,000 to 200,000 clones, 88% seen once, with about 8.4% in the top ten. Sequenced input: PBMCs or T cells enriched from blood (not recorded which). The receptors were gathered from a woman under 30 who had recovered from COVID-19.

The V call is TRBV7-2, the J call TRBJ1-2; D ambiguous. Germline CDR1 SGHTA, CDR2 FQGNSA. V lost 7 bases, J lost 8 bases, and 20 bases lay in between. The CDR3 spans 14 residues. CDR3 sequence (DNA): TGTGCCAGCACCAGATCCGATTCAATGGCCGGCTACACCTTC. Residues: CASTRSDSMAGYTF. The complete variable domain, with remaining parts taken from reference TRBV7-2 and TRBJ1-2, reads GAGVSQSPSNKVTEKGKDVELRCDPISGHTALYWYRQSLGQGLEFLIYFQGNSAPDKSGLPSDRFSAERTGGSVSTLTIQRTQQEDSAVYLCASTRSDSMAGYTFGSGTRLTVV.

The chain is built from TRBV15 and TRBJ2-2; 14 bases match TRBD2. The CDR3 covers 18 residues. The J segment lost 4 bases and the V segment lost 5 bases, leaving 9 bases of the junction unmatched. Germline CDR1 reads LNHNV; CDR2 reads YYDKDF (reference sequence). DNA of the CDR3: TGTGCCACCAGCCCCATGGGACTAGCGGGAGACCTCACCGGGGAGCTGTTTTTT. This sequence encodes CATSPMGLAGDLTGELFF. Full variable domain (outside the CDR3, taken from reference TRBV15 and TRBJ2-2): DAMVIQNPRYQVTQFGKPVTLSCSQTLNHNVMYWYQQKSSQAPKLLFHYYDKDFNNEADTPDNFQSRRPNTSFCFLDIRSPGLGDTAMYLCATSPMGLAGDLTGELFFGEGSRLTVL.

The chain employs TRBV13 and TRBJ2-7, with 7 bases aligning to TRBD1. Germline lookup yields CDR1 PRHDT and CDR2 FYEKMQ (reference sequence). V lost 5 bases to trimming and J lost 2 bases; unmatched junction nucleotides: 15. The CDR3 is made up of 17 amino acids. The CDR3 nucleotides are TGTGCCAGCAGCCCCGAAAGGGGACAGCGATTAACCTACGAGCAGTACTTC. The encoded protein is CASSPERGQRLTYEQYF.

J is TRBJ1-2 and V is TRBV6-5, with TRBD1 matching 9 bases. The length of the CDR3 is 15 residues. Germline V lookup: CDR1 MNHEY, CDR2 SVGAGI. The J segment lost 4 bases and the V segment lost 0 bases, leaving 3 bases of the junction unmatched. This CDR3 is CASSYSWDRAYGYTF. DNA of the CDR3: TGTGCCAGCAGTTACTCCTGGGACAGGGCCTATGGCTACACCTTC.

V and J are TRBV6-5 and TRBJ2-7; 8 bases align to TRBD2. CDR3 length: 14 residues. Trimming cost V 2 bases and J 7 bases; bases outside gene matches: 7. The V gene's germline CDR1 is MNHEY and CDR2 SVGAGI. The CDR3 bases are TGTGCCAGCAGTTACCTGGACACGGGGGGGGAGCAGTACTTC. Translated: CASSYLDTGGEQYF.

This clone has only one observation. This chain joins TRBV5-1 and TRBJ1-6; 7 bases fit TRBD1. V dropped 0 bases and J dropped 2; count of bases not matched to a gene: 8. The length of the CDR3 is 18 residues. Germline CDR1 and CDR2: SGHRS and YFSETQ. This CDR3 reads CASSLVAPGGTYNSPLHF. In DNA form, the CDR3 reads TGCGCCAGCAGCTTGGTAGCTCCAGGGGGGACCTATAATTCACCCCTCCACTTT.

This chain uses TRBV18 with TRBJ2-5, with 9 nucleotides matching TRBD2. V lost 1 base to trimming and J lost 4 bases; unmatched junction nucleotides: 7. Per germline, CDR1 KGHSH and CDR2 LQKENI. The CDR3 is 16 amino acids. The CDR3 DNA sequence: TGTGCCAGCTCACCACTAGCGGGAGTGAGTTCAGAGACCCAGTACTTC. Translating gives CASSPLAGVSSETQYF.

The rearrangement uses TRBV5-1 and TRBJ2-1; maybe TRBD2 (6 bases). Trimming removed 1 base from V and 7 bases from J, with 27 bases in between. The CDR3 length is 19 residues. Germline V gene data show CDR1 as SGHRS and CDR2 as YFSETQ. The CDR3, as DNA: TGCGCCAGCAGCTTGTTTAGGGACGGAGGGGACTGGGGGTCTAATGAGCAGTTCTTC. The encoded protein is CASSLFRDGGDWGSNEQFF.

The chain uses TRBV6-5 and TRBJ1-4; no definite D call. CDR3 length: 13 amino acids. Germline values: CDR1 MNHEY, CDR2 SVGAGI. Trimming pared 2 bases from V and 8 bases from J, leaving 9 bases between. CDR3 DNA sequence: TGTGCCAGCAGTTACAGGGAGGGAGAAAAACTGTTTTTT. It yields the protein CASSYREGEKLFF.

CDR3 amino acids: CASSLAGRGTEAFF. CDR3 in DNA: TGTGCCAGCAGCTTAGCCGGCAGGGGCACTGAAGCTTTCTTT. The chain joins TRBV7-6 to TRBJ1-1; D possibly corresponds to TRBD1 (6 bases). This CDR3 is 14 amino acids long. V lost 0 bases to trimming and J lost 4 bases, with 9 bases between them. The germline V gene has CDR1 SGHVS and CDR2 FNYEAQ.

The genes are TRBV28 and TRBJ1-1; D not certain. Germline lookup yields CDR1 MDHEN and CDR2 SYDVKM. V was shortened by 3 bases and J by 4 bases, with 12 bases between the two germline ends. The CDR3 totals 14 residues. The CDR3 is CASSFSPSFTEAFF. The CDR3 DNA reads TGTGCCAGCAGTTTTAGTCCATCCTTCACTGAAGCTTTCTTT.

The chain combines TRBV6-5 with TRBJ1-2, with TRBD1 matching 9 bases. The V segment lost 6 bases and the J segment 7 bases; nucleotides outside the gene matches: 6. The CDR3 has 13 amino acids. Germline V lookup: CDR1 MNHEY, CDR2 SVGAGI. The CDR3 loop reads CASRKDRGAGYTF. The DNA for the CDR3 is TGTGCCAGCAGAAAGGACAGGGGCGCTGGCTACACCTTC.

The J gene is TRBJ1-1, the V gene TRBV29-1; D is perhaps TRBD1 (5 bases). V lost 6 bases and J lost 1, with 12 bases in between. The CDR3 contains 13 residues. Germline CDR1 and CDR2: SQVTM and ANQGSEA. The CDR3 region has the DNA TGCAGCGTGGGCGACAGAACGAACACTGAAGCTTTCTTT. It yields the protein CSVGDRTNTEAFF.

The chain couples TRBV30 to TRBJ1-2, with D unresolved. Germline V gives CDR1 GTSNPN, CDR2 SVGIG (reference sequence). V lost 7 bases and J 7 bases, leaving 10 bases between the germline ends. The CDR3 totals 10 residues. The CDR3 sequence is CASFDSGYTF. Here the CDR3 DNA reads TGTGCCTCCTTTGACTCTGGCTACACCTTC.

The chain links TRBV28 to TRBJ2-7; D possibly corresponds to TRBD1 (6 bases). The ends were cut back, 6 bases at V and 11 bases at J, with 26 bases in the middle. CDR1 is MDHEN, CDR2 SYDVKM, per germline. This CDR3 comprises 15 residues. CDR3 DNA: TGTGCCAGCAGCCCGGACGGACAGCCCCTCGGCCGGAAGTACTTC. Amino acids: CASSPDGQPLGRKYF.

This clone appeared a few times. The chain couples TRBV2 to TRBJ2-7; 10 bases match TRBD1. This CDR3 spans 17 amino acids. Germline loops: CDR1 SNHLY, CDR2 FYNNEI. V lost 6 bases to trimming and J lost 5 bases; unmatched junction nucleotides: 16. CDR3 coding DNA: TGTGCCAGCAGCCAACCGGGACAGGGGTTCCCCGTCCACGAGCAGTACTTC. It specifies CASSQPGQGFPVHEQYF.

The J gene is TRBJ2-3, the V gene TRBV19; possibly TRBD2 for D (6 bases). This CDR3 spans 14 amino acids. Germline loops: CDR1 LNHDA, CDR2 SQIVND (reference sequence). Trimming pared 5 bases from V and 4 bases from J, leaving 13 bases between. CDR3 DNA sequence: TGTGCCAGTAGTCTGGGAGGTGGAGCAGATACGCAGTATTTT. Translated: CASSLGGGADTQYF.

This chain uses TRBV7-2 with TRBJ2-7; no clear D. Germline lookup yields CDR1 SGHTA and CDR2 FQGNSA. Trimming took 2 bases from V and 3 from J, leaving 8 bases between them. The CDR3 totals 13 residues. The DNA of the CDR3 is TGTGCCAGCAGCTTACCACCGGTCTACGAGCAGTACTTC. Amino acids: CASSLPPVYEQYF.

The gene calls are TRBV13 and TRBJ2-3, with D possibly being TRBD2 (6 bases). Per germline, CDR1 PRHDT and CDR2 FYEKMQ (reference sequence). The ends were cut back, 4 bases at V and 1 base at J, with 18 bases in the middle. This CDR3 is built from 17 residues. Here the CDR3 reads CASSSPGDPTRTDTQYF. The CDR3 DNA reads as TGTGCCAGCAGCTCACCGGGGGACCCAACCCGCACAGATACGCAGTATTTT.

Only one count was recorded for this clone. The chain is built from TRBV27 and TRBJ1-5; TRBD1 aligns across 7 bases. The CDR3 covers 15 residues. Germline values: CDR1 MNHEY, CDR2 SMNVEV (reference sequence). Trimming took 9 bases from V and 0 from J; bases not matched to a gene: 8. CDR3 sequence reads: CASSDRNLSNQPQHF. DNA of the CDR3: TGTGCCAGTTCGGACAGGAATCTTAGCAATCAGCCCCAGCATTTT.

The chain carries TRBV28 and TRBJ2-7; 7 bases map to TRBD1. V was pared by 3 bases and J by 8 bases, with 16 bases of the junction left unmatched. This CDR3 has 16 amino acids. Germline V gene lookup returns CDR1 MDHEN and CDR2 SYDVKM. The CDR3 sequence: CASSFGTRKGATKQYF. The CDR3 DNA reads TGTGCCAGCAGTTTTGGAACACGAAAGGGGGCCACGAAGCAGTACTTC.

The rearrangement uses TRBV3-1 (or the pseudogene TRBV3-2) and TRBJ1-1; the D gene is possibly TRBD1 (5 bases). The CDR3 is 14 residues long. Between the trimmed V and J ends, which lost 3 bases and 1 base, there was a span of 9 bases. The V gene's germline CDR1 is LGHDT and CDR2 YNNKEL (reference sequence). The CDR3 DNA reads as TGTGCCAGCAGCCAGATCGACAGGAACACTGAAGCTTTCTTT. It translates to CASSQIDRNTEAFF.

This clone was seen a handful of times. V is TRBV4-1 and J is TRBJ2-7, with D possibly TRBD2 on 5 matching bases. The CDR3 covers 15 residues. V gave up 0 bases and J gave up 11 bases, with 20 bases separating them. Germline CDR1 and CDR2: MGHRA and YSYEKL. The CDR3 DNA follows: TGCGCCAGCAGCCAAGATCCTAGACTATCTACGAGCGAGTACTTC. Its protein product is CASSQDPRLSTSEYF.

CDR3 loop: CASSSSGDLWGYTF. Written as DNA, the CDR3 is TGCGCCAGCAGCAGCTCCGGGGACTTGTGGGGCTACACCTTC. This chain joins TRBV5-1 and TRBJ1-2; the D gene is possibly TRBD1 (5 bases). This CDR3 is built from 14 residues. Trimming stripped 4 bases from V and 8 bases from J, with 18 bases between. Germline V gene sequence: CDR1 SGHRS, CDR2 YFSETQ.

This chain connects TRBV5-4 to TRBJ1-5, with D unclear. Germline lookup yields CDR1 SGHNT and CDR2 YYREEE (reference sequence). V lost 0 bases and J lost 3, with 4 bases in between. This CDR3 is 13 amino acids long. The CDR3 nucleotides read TGTGCCAGCAGCTTGGGACTCAATCAGCCCCAGCATTTT. Translated: CASSLGLNQPQHF.

The rearrangement links TRBV2 to TRBJ2-1; D not certain. Trimming stripped 2 bases from V and 2 bases from J, with 7 bases between. This CDR3 spans 14 amino acids. Germline loops: CDR1 SNHLY, CDR2 FYNNEI. CDR3 in amino acids: CASSETTTYNEQFF. CDR3 DNA: TGTGCCAGCAGTGAAACTACAACCTACAATGAGCAGTTCTTC.

The chain carries TRBV29-1 and TRBJ2-1; TRBD1 matches 8 bases. This CDR3 region has 13 residues. V lost 6 bases and J lost 8; bases outside the gene matches: 9. Germline CDR1 SQVTM, CDR2 ANQGSEA. The DNA of the CDR3 is TGCAGCGTGAAGATCTCAGGGGGCTATGAGCAGTTCTTC. It yields the protein CSVKISGGYEQFF.

This clone was picked up one time. This chain joins TRBV6-5 and TRBJ1-1; 7 bases agree with TRBD1. CDR1 and CDR2 from the germline V gene are MNHEY and SVGAGI. With V trimmed by 5 bases and J by 6 bases, 9 bases remained unmatched. CDR3 size: 14 residues. The CDR3 bases are TGTGCCAGCAGTCGGTTACAGGGGTCCTCTGAAGCTTTCTTT. Translated, it gives CASSRLQGSSEAFF.

The chain combines TRBV7-8 with TRBJ2-7, with 10 bases matching TRBD1. The CDR3 is 15 residues long. J was trimmed by 3 bases and V by 5 bases; bases with no gene match: 7. Germline V gene data show CDR1 as SGHVS and CDR2 as FQNEAQ. The CDR3 here is CASSPGTGANYEQYF. CDR3 sequence (DNA): TGTGCCAGCAGCCCAGGGACAGGGGCCAACTACGAGCAGTACTTC. The variable domain in full, with the rest retrieved from reference TRBV7-8 and TRBJ2-7, is GAGVSQSPRYKVAKRGQDVALRCDPISGHVSLFWYQQALGQGPEFLTYFQNEAQLDKSGLPSDRFFAERPEGSVSTLKIQRTQQEDSAVYLCASSPGTGANYEQYFGPGTRLTVT.

The V gene is TRBV7-9, the J gene TRBJ1-3; 7 nucleotides align to TRBD1. The CDR3 has 17 residues. Germline V gene data show CDR1 as SEHNR and CDR2 as FQNEAQ (reference sequence). V lost 10 bases, J lost 0 bases, and 15 bases stayed unmatched. The CDR3 loop is CATDLTGSRSSGNTIYF. CDR3 nucleotide sequence: TGTGCCACCGATCTGACAGGGTCTCGAAGCTCTGGAAACACCATATATTTT.